The 9 T cell receptor beta chains listed next were all sequenced from one sample in a study of response to subunit inactivated influenza vaccine. TCRdb ran MiXCR on the RT-PCR reads and lists one entry per CDR3 protein. This sample has 600,000 to 700,000 distinct CDR3 sequences, with around 13% found just once. This specimen consisted of PBMCs from blood, obtained 14 to 15 days before vaccination. These receptors were collected from a man between 45 and 60 years old who received an inactivated influenza vaccine.

This chain connects TRBV5-5 to TRBJ2-3, with D perhaps matching TRBD2 (6 bases). The CDR3 consists of 15 residues. The germline V and J ends were trimmed by 2 bases and 2 bases, with 12 bases remaining between them. CDR1 and CDR2 from the germline V gene are SGHKS and YYEKEE (reference sequence). CDR3 sequence (DNA): TGTGCCAGCAGCTTTACCGGGAGCTTCACAGATACGCAGTATTTT. Translated: CASSFTGSFTDTQYF.

V usage is TRBV14 and J usage is TRBJ1-5; weak D call: TRBD1 (6 bases). Germline CDR1 SGHDN, CDR2 FVKESK. The length of the CDR3 is 13 residues. V was pared by 4 bases and J by 9 bases, with 13 bases between. Written as DNA, the CDR3 is TGTGCCAGCAGCCCGGGACATAGCGGGCCCCAGCATTTT. It codes for CASSPGHSGPQHF.

This clonotype was seen ten or more times. The rearrangement joins TRBV7-9 to TRBJ2-5, with 7 bases fitting TRBD2. The germline V gene encodes CDR1 SEHNR and CDR2 FQNEAQ (reference sequence). The CDR3 spans 15 residues. Trimming removed 4 bases from V and 2 bases from J; junction bases left unmatched: 7. CDR3 DNA sequence: TGTGCCAGCAGCTCCGGGGGACTACAGCAAGAGACCCAGTACTTC. It is translated as CASSSGGLQQETQYF.

This clonotype was seen more than once but under ten times. The genes are TRBV4-1 and TRBJ1-2, with no clear D. The ends were cut back, 2 bases at V and 6 bases at J, with 25 bases in the middle. The CDR3 length is 18 residues. Germline CDR1 reads MGHRA; CDR2 reads YSYEKL. CDR3 protein: CASSQPLMGRTTENGYTF. The CDR3 region has the DNA TGCGCCAGCAGCCAACCTCTAATGGGCCGCACAACAGAAAATGGCTACACCTTC.

A single count supports this clonotype. CDR3 sequence (DNA): TGTGCCAGCAGCTTCGGCAGTACAGAGACCCAGTACTTC. Its translation is CASSFGSTETQYF. V usage is TRBV11-2 and J usage is TRBJ2-5; D gene uncertain. The V and J ends lost 3 bases and 4 bases respectively, with 9 bases between them. Per germline, CDR1 SGHAT and CDR2 FQNNGV. This CDR3 has 13 amino acids.

J is TRBJ2-1 and V is TRBV14, with 10 nucleotides matching TRBD1. This CDR3 spans 16 amino acids. The J segment lost 8 bases and the V segment lost 3 bases, leaving 10 bases of the junction unmatched. Per germline, CDR1 SGHDN and CDR2 FVKESK. CDR3 protein: CASSHLLGQGGDEQFF. The CDR3 DNA is TGTGCCAGCAGCCACCTCCTAGGACAGGGGGGCGATGAGCAGTTCTTC.

This clonotype was recorded a few times. This chain uses TRBV12-3 or TRBV12-4 with TRBJ1-5, with TRBD1 as a possible D gene (5 bases). The CDR3 runs to 14 residues. The V and J ends lost 6 bases and 1 base respectively, with 10 bases between them. CDR3 in DNA: TGTGCCAGCAGCCGACGGGGGAGCAATCAGCCCCAGCATTTT. This encodes CASSRRGSNQPQHF.

The chain links TRBV12-3 or TRBV12-4 to TRBJ2-3, with TRBD1 matching over 10 bases. J was trimmed by 5 bases and V by 4 bases; bases with no gene match: 3. CDR3 length: 14 amino acids. The CDR3 region is CASSYGTGEDTQYF. The CDR3 coding sequence is TGTGCCAGCAGTTATGGGACAGGGGAAGATACGCAGTATTTT.

This clonotype has only a few counts. The CDR3 here is CASSPLGLGTEAFF. The CDR3 coding sequence is TGCGCCAGCAGCCCCCTTGGGCTGGGCACTGAAGCTTTCTTT. This chain links TRBV5-1 with TRBJ1-1; D gene ambiguous. CDR3 length equals 14 residues. The V gene's germline CDR1 is SGHRS and CDR2 YFSETQ. V was cut by 4 bases and J by 4 bases, with 14 bases left in between.